These T cell receptor beta chains were read from a single sample in a study of lung T cells in sarcoidosis with Löfgren's syndrome. TCRdb passed the reads through MiXCR, listing each CDR3 protein once. Here the sample spans tens of thousands of distinct CDR3 sequences, over 20% being singletons. The sample was CD4+ T cells from PBMCs. The receptor source for this set is a human donor with sarcoidosis (Löfgren's syndrome or another form), or a control subject (not recorded which). The conserved cysteine and the conserved F or W are not part of the CDR3 here. The D gene is left open where the match is weak.

J	D	V	CDR3
TRBJ1-5	-	TRBV6-1	ASSPQGRYSNQPQH
TRBJ2-7	-	TRBV10-3	AISAGKDYEQY
TRBJ2-5	TRBD2	TRBV4-1	ASRQLAGGQETQY
TRBJ1-2	-	TRBV28	ASSSNYGYT
TRBJ1-6	TRBD1	TRBV6-1	ASSWDRGGSPLH
TRBJ2-1	-	TRBV3-1	ASSQGPHNEQS
TRBJ1-1	TRBD1	TRBV29-1	SYRTGGNTEAF
TRBJ2-2	-	TRBV12-3/TRBV12-4	ASSFSSPNTGELF
TRBJ2-3	-	TRBV27	ASRPGRAGGNTQY
TRBJ2-6	-	TRBV4-2	VSSQVNAASSDGANVLT
TRBJ2-3	-	TRBV10-3	AISGSQRLSSTDTQY
TRBJ2-3	TRBD1	TRBV5-1	ASSSGTGSTDTQY
TRBJ2-1	TRBD1	TRBV12-3/TRBV12-4	ASSSRQGLAYSDEQF
TRBJ2-6	-	TRBV29-1	SASDTSGADVLT
TRBJ1-1	-	TRBV28	ASSLTDMNTEAF
TRBJ1-3	-	TRBV20-1	SASDRASSGNTIY
TRBJ1-3	-	TRBV6-6	ASSYERGSGNTIY
TRBJ2-3	-	TRBV6-1	ASSEGSRADTQY
TRBJ2-1	-	TRBV5-1	ASSLGGAGVYNEQF
TRBJ2-1	TRBD2	TRBV20-1	SATRGLAGGNEQF
TRBJ2-1	TRBD2	TRBV7-8	ASREPRRRGTYNEQF
TRBJ1-6	-	TRBV7-3	ASRKIGVDSPLH
TRBJ2-7	TRBD2	TRBV29-1	SARLAGVYEQY
TRBJ2-5	-	TRBV28	ARSSLGETQY
TRBJ2-3	TRBD2	TRBV20-1	SAPDQRGGDTQY
TRBJ1-4	TRBD1	TRBV12-3/TRBV12-4	ASSPDRALNEKLF
TRBJ1-5	-	TRBV28	ASSLKGLGNQPQH
TRBJ2-4	TRBD1	TRBV19	ASSHPTGINIQY
TRBJ1-2	TRBD1	TRBV24-1	ATESNRGRAYGYT
TRBJ2-3	-	TRBV18	ASSSSQEDTQY
TRBJ2-1	-	TRBV7-3	ASSLRGWSKSHNEQF
TRBJ2-1	TRBD2	TRBV11-2	ANSLLGTSGVNEQF
TRBJ1-5	TRBD1	TRBV10-3	AISEPTGDLSNQPQH
TRBJ2-5	-	TRBV25-1	ASSDPGTRSQETQY
TRBJ1-6	-	TRBV7-2	ASSLGPADNSPLH
TRBJ1-1	-	TRBV18	ASSFQTENTEAF
TRBJ2-2	TRBD1	TRBV6-1	ASRPGGVDTGELF
TRBJ1-1	-	TRBV19	ASSIQENTEAF
TRBJ2-5	-	TRBV4-2	ASSKNDQETQY
TRBJ2-5	TRBD2	TRBV20-1	SARGQRGGTKTQY
TRBJ2-3	TRBD2	TRBV6-1	ASTPGGFLDTQY
TRBJ1-1	-	TRBV9	ASSVAGGGARAF
TRBJ1-1	TRBD1	TRBV20-1	SAPPGQGGTEAF
TRBJ2-5	TRBD2	TRBV20-1	SAGTSQETQY
TRBJ1-5	-	TRBV28	ASSNLGPNQPQH
TRBJ2-2	TRBD2	TRBV5-3	ASSLGGVAGGTGELF
TRBJ2-3	TRBD1	TRBV19	ASSNRGRTDTQY
TRBJ1-1	-	TRBV7-2	ASSRRGNTEAF